This T cell receptor beta chain was documented in a study of shared clonotypes between healthy human individuals (dated by TCRdb to 2018 to 2021). About the study as a whole: The cohort included three men and a couple of women between 18 and 49 years of age. For each donor, three plates each were used for CD4 naive and CD4 memory, two plates were used for CD8 naive, and one plate was used for CD8 memory. To estimate repertoire size and how much clonotype sharing occurs between individuals, the study deeply sequenced the blood TCR repertoires of about five healthy adults. To increase sequencing depth and limit assay-specific biases, TCR repertoire library preparation and sequencing were carried out by different laboratories using diverse techniques. Each donor's leukapheresis produced roughly between roughly 0.9 and 8.9 billion PBMCs.

Summary of the overall study and its limitations: Approximately 4.8% of naive CD4, roughly 3.5% of naive CD8, approximately 2% of memory CD4, and about 0.4% of memory CD8 clonotypes were shared across a few donors. Rarefaction of sorted-subset datasets indicated incomplete sequencing despite the large sequencing depth. Sampling was restricted to blood, and TCR repertoires in tissues likely differ from the TCR repertoires found in blood. Based on pairwise subsampling, the degree of clonotype sharing among donors was expected to be affected by sequencing depth. Estimated clonotype richness was generally larger for naive than for memory subsets. The genetic and exposure-history diversity represented was limited by the small number of donors. Compared with non-shared clonotypes, clonotypes shared by all four sorted-subset donors had higher generation probabilities.

Using the deep immunoSEQ assay, TCR CDR3 regions were amplified from genomic DNA by multiplex PCR. Extracted genomic DNA from each cell subset was spread evenly across all wells of several immunoSEQ 96-well plates, with each plate serving as a replicate. For sorted subsets, roughly 200 ng of genomic DNA, equivalent to tens of thousands of T cell genomes, went into each replicate PCR. Purified libraries were measured with a Qubit 3.0 fluorometer, size-checked on a Bioanalyzer 2100, and measured again with the KAPA Library Quantification kit. Every immunoSEQ 96-well plate was sequenced on a dedicated single-read 150-cycle Illumina NextSeq 550 flow cell. The authors' analysis ran thus. Because the immunoSEQ output held only junctional sequences and lacked quality scores, the filtering could not match the filtering applied to full-length reads. Sequences were annotated with PyIR, a Python wrapper for IgBLAST v1.9, using IMGT germline references to assign V/J genes and CDR3. Reads with weak V/J assignments (E-value above 1e-6), missing CDR3, stop codons, out-of-frame junctions, or ambiguous translated residues were removed. V3J clonotypes were defined as sequences sharing an identical inferred V gene, J gene, and CDR3 amino acid sequence. Percentage overlap between repertoires was calculated by dividing the number of shared unique clonotypes by the size of the smaller repertoire. Repertoire richness was assessed with RTK rarefaction, the Chao1 estimator, and Recon v2.1 estimates of unobserved clonotypes. Generation probabilities for all TCRbeta clonotypes obtained by the gDNA method from a handful of donors were computed using OLGA. The immuneACCESS repertoire file appears here via TCRdb, limited to in-frame rearrangements. These files lack a portion of the clones; in checked studies, under half of the deficit traces to unresolved V genes, and the cause of the others is not known. V and J calls and clone size are given by that table; D and trimming were obtained from the DNA. The table for this sample lists about 680,000 clones; about 90% of them were counted only once. Approximately 24% of the sample lies in the top ten.

CD8 naive samples were obtained by positive selection for CCR7 among CD45RO-negative cells, yielding a CD45RA+CCR7+ population from which TemRA cells were excluded. Healthy HIV-negative adults with no recently reported acute infections or vaccinations were included as donors. Every donor was a Caucasian adult residing in Nashville, Tennessee, USA. Blood was collected by leukapheresis, and PBMCs were isolated by Ficoll-Histopaque density gradient centrifugation and then cryopreserved in liquid nitrogen vapor phase. Analytical flow cytometry was used to check the purity and quantity of every magnetically sorted T cell population. Genomic DNA was isolated from each sorted fraction and quantified by UV absorbance on a Nanodrop 2000c. The CDR3 spans 13 residues, from the cysteine through the phenylalanine. The only DNA kept is the CDR3, 39 bases in frame from the first base. Reading the germline V gene gives CDR1 LGHNA and CDR2 YSLEER. V gives up 1 base and J gives up 3 bases, and the segment between their germline ends measures 6 bases.

This clone is a singleton in its sample. This clone's antigen is unknown. No quality values exist for individual bases; no much larger clone is one base distant. The receptor was isolated from a man aged 25 to 40 in good health. The sample consisted of naive CD8+ T cells sorted from blood. The meaning of the sample's cell subset or site label: CD45RA+CCR7+. This sequence uses TRBV4-3 and TRBJ1-1, with an unclear D gene assignment. The nucleotide sequence is given as TGCGCCAGCAGCCAAGGGCAGTACACTGAAGCTTTCTTT. It encodes CASSQGQYTEAFF.